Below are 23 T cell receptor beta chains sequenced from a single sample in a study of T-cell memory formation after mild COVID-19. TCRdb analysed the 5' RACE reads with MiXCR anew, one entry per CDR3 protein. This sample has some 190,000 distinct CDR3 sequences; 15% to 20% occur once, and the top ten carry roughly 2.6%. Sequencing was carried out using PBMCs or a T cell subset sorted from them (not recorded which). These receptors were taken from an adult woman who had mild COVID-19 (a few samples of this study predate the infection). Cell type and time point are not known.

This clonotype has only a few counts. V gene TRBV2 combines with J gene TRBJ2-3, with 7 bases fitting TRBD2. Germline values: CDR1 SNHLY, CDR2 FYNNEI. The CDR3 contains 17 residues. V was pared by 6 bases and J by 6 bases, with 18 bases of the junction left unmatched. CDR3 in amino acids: CASRGRGAGPTGDTQYF. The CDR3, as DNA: TGTGCCAGCAGAGGTAGAGGAGCGGGGCCAACCGGGGATACGCAGTATTTT.

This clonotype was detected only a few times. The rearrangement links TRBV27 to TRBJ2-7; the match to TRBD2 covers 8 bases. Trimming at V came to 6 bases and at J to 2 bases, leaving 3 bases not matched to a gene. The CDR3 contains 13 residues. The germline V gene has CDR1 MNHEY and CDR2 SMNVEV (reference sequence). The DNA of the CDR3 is TGTGCCAGCAGAAGACTAGCGACCTACGAGCAGTACTTC. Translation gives CASRRLATYEQYF.

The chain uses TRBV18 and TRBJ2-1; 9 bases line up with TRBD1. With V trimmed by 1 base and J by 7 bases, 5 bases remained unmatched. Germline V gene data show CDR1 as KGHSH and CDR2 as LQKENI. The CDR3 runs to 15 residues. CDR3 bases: TGTGCCAGCTCACCACTGGGGACAGGGTATAATGAGCAGTTCTTC. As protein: CASSPLGTGYNEQFF.

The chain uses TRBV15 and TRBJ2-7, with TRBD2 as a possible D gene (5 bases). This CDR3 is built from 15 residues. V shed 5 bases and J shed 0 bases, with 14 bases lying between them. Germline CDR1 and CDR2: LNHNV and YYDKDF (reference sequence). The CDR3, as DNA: TGTGCCACCAGCCCCCGGGATAGGTACTCCTACGAGCAGTACTTC. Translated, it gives CATSPRDRYSYEQYF.

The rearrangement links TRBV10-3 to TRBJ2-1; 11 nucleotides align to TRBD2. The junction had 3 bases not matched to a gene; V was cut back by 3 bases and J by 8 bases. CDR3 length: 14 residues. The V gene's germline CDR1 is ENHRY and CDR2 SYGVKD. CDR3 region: CAISDSGGAHEQFF. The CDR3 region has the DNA TGTGCCATCAGTGATAGCGGGGGGGCCCATGAGCAGTTCTTC.

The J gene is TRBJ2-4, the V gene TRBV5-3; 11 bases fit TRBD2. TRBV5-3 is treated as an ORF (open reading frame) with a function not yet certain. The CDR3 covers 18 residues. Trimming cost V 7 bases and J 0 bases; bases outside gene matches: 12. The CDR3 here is CARQTSGSRLLAKNIQYF. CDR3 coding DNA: TGTGCCAGACAAACTAGCGGGAGCCGCTTACTAGCCAAAAACATTCAGTACTTC.

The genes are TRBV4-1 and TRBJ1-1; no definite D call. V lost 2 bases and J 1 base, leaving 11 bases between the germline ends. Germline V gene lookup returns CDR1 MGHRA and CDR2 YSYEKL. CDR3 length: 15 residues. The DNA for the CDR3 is TGCGCCAGCAGCCAAACCGGACTGTGGAACACTGAAGCTTTCTTT. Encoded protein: CASSQTGLWNTEAFF.

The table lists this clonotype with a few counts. This CDR3 is CATEDITYQETQYF. The DNA of the CDR3 is TGTGCCACCGAAGATATTACGTACCAAGAGACCCAGTACTTC. The rearrangement uses TRBV6-1 and TRBJ2-5, with unresolved D. With 10 bases removed from V and 0 bases from J, the gap between germline ends came to 15 bases. The CDR3 runs 14 residues. Germline values: CDR1 MNHNS, CDR2 SASEGT.

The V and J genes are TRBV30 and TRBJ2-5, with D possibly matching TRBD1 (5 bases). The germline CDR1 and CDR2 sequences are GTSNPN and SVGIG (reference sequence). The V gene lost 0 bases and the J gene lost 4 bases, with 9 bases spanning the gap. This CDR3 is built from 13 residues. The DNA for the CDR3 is TGTGCCTGGAGTGTAGGACATAGAGAGACCCAGTACTTC. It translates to CAWSVGHRETQYF.

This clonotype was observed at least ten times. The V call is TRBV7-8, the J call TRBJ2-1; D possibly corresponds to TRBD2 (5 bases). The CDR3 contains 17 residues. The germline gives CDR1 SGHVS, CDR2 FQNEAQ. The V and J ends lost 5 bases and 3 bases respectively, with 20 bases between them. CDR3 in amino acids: CASSPPRAAYGYNEQFF. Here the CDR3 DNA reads TGTGCCAGCAGCCCCCCCCGAGCGGCGTATGGCTACAATGAGCAGTTCTTC.

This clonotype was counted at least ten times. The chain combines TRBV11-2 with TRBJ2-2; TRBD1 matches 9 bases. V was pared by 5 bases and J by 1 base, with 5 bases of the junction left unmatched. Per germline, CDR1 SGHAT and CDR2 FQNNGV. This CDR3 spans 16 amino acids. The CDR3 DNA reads TGTGCCAGCAGCCCCCGGACAGGGGTGAACACCGGGGAGCTGTTTTTT. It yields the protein CASSPRTGVNTGELFF.

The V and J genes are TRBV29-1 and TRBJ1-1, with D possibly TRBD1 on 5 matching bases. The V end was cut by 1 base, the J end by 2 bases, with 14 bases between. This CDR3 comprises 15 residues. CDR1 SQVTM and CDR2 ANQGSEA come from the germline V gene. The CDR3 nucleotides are TGCAGCGTTGAAGTTAGGGGAATCAATAACACTGAAGCTTTCTTT. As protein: CSVEVRGINNTEAFF.

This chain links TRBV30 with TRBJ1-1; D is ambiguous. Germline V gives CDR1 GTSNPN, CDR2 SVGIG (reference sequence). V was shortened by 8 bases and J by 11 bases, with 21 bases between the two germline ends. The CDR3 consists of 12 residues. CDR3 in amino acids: CAALRWNGVAFF. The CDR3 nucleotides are TGTGCCGCACTGAGGTGGAATGGTGTGGCTTTCTTT.

Here the CDR3 DNA reads TGTGCCTGGAGGCGGGGCCTTCAAGAGACCCAGTACTTC. It codes for CAWRRGLQETQYF. V and J are TRBV30 and TRBJ2-5; D is perhaps TRBD2 (6 bases). Germline assignment: CDR1 GTSNPN and CDR2 SVGIG (reference sequence). This CDR3 comprises 13 residues. Deletions cut 3 bases from V and 2 bases from J, with 10 bases between.

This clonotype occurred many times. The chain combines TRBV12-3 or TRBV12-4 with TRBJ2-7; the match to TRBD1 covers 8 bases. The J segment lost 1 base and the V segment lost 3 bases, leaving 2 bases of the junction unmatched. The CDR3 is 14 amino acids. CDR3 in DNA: TGTGCCAGCAGTTTGGACAGGGCGTCCTACGAGCAGTACTTC. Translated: CASSLDRASYEQYF.

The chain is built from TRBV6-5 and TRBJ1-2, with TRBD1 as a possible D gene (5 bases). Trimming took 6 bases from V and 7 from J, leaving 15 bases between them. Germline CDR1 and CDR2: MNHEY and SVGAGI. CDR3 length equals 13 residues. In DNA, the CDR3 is TGTGCCAGCAGAACAGGTCGTTCGGGTGGCTACACCTTC. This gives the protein CASRTGRSGGYTF.

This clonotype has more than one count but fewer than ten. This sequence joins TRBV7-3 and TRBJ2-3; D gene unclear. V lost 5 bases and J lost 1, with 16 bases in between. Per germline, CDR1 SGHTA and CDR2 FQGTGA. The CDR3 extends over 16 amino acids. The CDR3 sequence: CASSQGRTKGTDTQYF. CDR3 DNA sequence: TGTGCCAGCAGCCAAGGACGGACGAAGGGCACAGATACGCAGTATTTT.

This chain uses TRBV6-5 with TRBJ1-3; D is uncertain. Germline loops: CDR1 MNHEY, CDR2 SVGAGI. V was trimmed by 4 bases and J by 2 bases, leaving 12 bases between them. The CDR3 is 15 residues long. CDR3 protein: CASSFQLGTGNTIYF. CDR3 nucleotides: TGTGCCAGCAGTTTCCAGCTGGGGACTGGAAACACCATATATTTT.

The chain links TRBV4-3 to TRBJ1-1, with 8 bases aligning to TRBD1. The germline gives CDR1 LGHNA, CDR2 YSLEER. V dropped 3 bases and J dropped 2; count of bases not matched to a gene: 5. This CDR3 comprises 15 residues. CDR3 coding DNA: TGCGCCAGCAGCCACCTCGGACAGGGTAACACTGAAGCTTTCTTT. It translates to CASSHLGQGNTEAFF.

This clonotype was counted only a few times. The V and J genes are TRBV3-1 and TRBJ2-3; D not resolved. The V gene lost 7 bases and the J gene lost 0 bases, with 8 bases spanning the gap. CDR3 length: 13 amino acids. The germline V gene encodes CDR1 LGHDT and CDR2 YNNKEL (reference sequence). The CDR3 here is CASTVRSTDTQYF. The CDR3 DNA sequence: TGTGCCAGCACCGTCCGGAGCACAGATACGCAGTATTTT.

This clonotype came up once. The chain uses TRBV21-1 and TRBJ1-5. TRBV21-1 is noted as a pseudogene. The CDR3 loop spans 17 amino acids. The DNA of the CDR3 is TGTGCCAGCAGCTATTTGGACCAGGAACGGGTGAATCAGCCCAAGCATTTT. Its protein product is CASSYLDQERVNQPKHF.

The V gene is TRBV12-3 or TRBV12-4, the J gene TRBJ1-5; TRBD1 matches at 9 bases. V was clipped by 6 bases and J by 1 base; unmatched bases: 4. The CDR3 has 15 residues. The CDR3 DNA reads TGTGCCAGCAGCTCAGGACAGGGGAGCAATCAGCCCCAGCATTTT. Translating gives CASSSGQGSNQPQHF.

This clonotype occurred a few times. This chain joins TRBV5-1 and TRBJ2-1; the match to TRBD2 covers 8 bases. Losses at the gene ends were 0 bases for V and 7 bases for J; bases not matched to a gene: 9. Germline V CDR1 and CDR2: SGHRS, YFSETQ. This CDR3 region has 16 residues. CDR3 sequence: CASSLEPGGASNEQFF. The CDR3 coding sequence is TGCGCCAGCAGCTTGGAGCCGGGGGGGGCTTCGAATGAGCAGTTCTTC.